The T cell receptor (beta chain) described here comes from a study of graft-versus-host responses after intestinal transplantation. Study at large: Transplants were multivisceral, liver-intestinal, or isolated intestinal. Recipients uniformly received anti-thymocyte globulin induction, followed by tacrolimus and steroids for around 3 years. Study-wide findings and caveats: Early post-transplant HvG declines showed an association with peak circulating GvH clone levels.

Method: immunoSEQ multiplex PCR; TCRdb's copy keeps in-frame clones and lacks some. This sample yields about 94,000 clones, of which 75% to 95% are seen a single time; 0.4% to 0.5% belongs to the top ten. To note about this clone: The antigen remains unidentified.

The germline CDR1 and CDR2 sequences are MDHEN and SYDVKM. This CDR3 has 14 residues. V dropped 3 bases and J dropped 3 bases, with 12 bases sitting between them. The receptor comes from a human donor who received an intestinal transplant. V usage is TRBV28 and J usage is TRBJ2-7; perhaps TRBD2 as D (5 bases). This sample comprised unstimulated CD8+ T cells sorted from spleen or lymph node cells, obtained before intestinal transplant. Here the CDR3 DNA reads TGTGCCAGCAGTTTGGGAGTTTCGGGCTACGAGCAGTACTTC. The encoded protein is CASSLGVSGYEQYF.